The 30 T cell receptor beta chains below come from one sample, sequenced in a study of T cell repertoires in cytomegalovirus infection. TCRdb processed the reads anew with MiXCR; each CDR3 protein has one entry. The data hold over 200,000 distinct CDR3 sequences, with approximately 13% observed a single time. Sequenced material: PBMCs. Receptors originate from a human donor in good health (CMV status not recorded). Some clones in this sample may be carry-over from other donors' samples.

This clonotype was picked up a small number of times. The chain recombines TRBV27 with TRBJ1-1, with a possible D match to TRBD1 (5 bases). Per the germline V gene, CDR1 is MNHEY and CDR2 is SMNVEV (reference sequence). V lost 6 bases, J lost 3 bases, and 14 bases lay in between. CDR3 length: 14 residues. CDR3 protein: CASRVAGLHTEAFF. CDR3 nucleotide sequence: TGTGCCAGCAGGGTGGCAGGGCTACACACTGAAGCTTTCTTT.

The V call is TRBV5-1, the J call TRBJ2-3, with D perhaps matching TRBD2 (6 bases). Germline lookup yields CDR1 SGHRS and CDR2 YFSETQ. The length of the CDR3 is 16 residues. Trimming took off 3 bases at V and 1 base at J, with 15 bases between the two ends. The CDR3 DNA reads TGCGCCAGCAGCTCGTCAGCGGGCGAGCGCACAGATACGCAGTATTTT. It specifies CASSSSAGERTDTQYF.

In nucleotides, the CDR3 is TGTGCCAGCAGTTACCTAGCGGGAGAAACCTACGAGCAGTACTTC. Translated, it gives CASSYLAGETYEQYF. This chain links TRBV6-5 with TRBJ2-7; 10 bases align to TRBD2. Losses at the gene ends were 2 bases for V and 2 bases for J; bases not matched to a gene: 3. The CDR3 contains 15 residues. The V gene's germline CDR1 is MNHEY and CDR2 SVGAGI.

The chain uses TRBV29-1 and TRBJ1-4; possible D gene TRBD1, 6 bases. The germline V and J ends were trimmed by 8 bases and 8 bases, with 18 bases remaining between them. This CDR3 is built from 13 residues. Germline V CDR1 and CDR2: SQVTM, ANQGSEA. CDR3 in DNA: TGCAGCTATCTAGGGGGGAGAGGAGAAAAACTGTTTTTT. Protein: CSYLGGRGEKLFF.

This clonotype was recorded many times. The rearrangement joins TRBV29-1 to TRBJ2-7, with 9 bases identical to TRBD1. The CDR3 runs to 14 residues. V shed 7 bases and J 6 bases; nucleotides not matched to a gene: 13. The germline gives CDR1 SQVTM, CDR2 ANQGSEA. The CDR3 loop is CSAGDRGVMSEQYF. CDR3 sequence (DNA): TGCAGCGCCGGTGACAGGGGGGTTATGAGCGAGCAGTACTTC.

This clonotype was counted many times. J is TRBJ1-1 and V is TRBV5-1; no clear D gene. CDR1 is SGHRS and CDR2 is YFSETQ in the germline V gene. The CDR3 covers 13 residues. Trimming removed 6 bases at V and 3 bases at J, with 12 bases between. CDR3 loop: CASTAPQYTEAFF. The CDR3 bases are TGCGCCAGCACCGCTCCGCAATACACTGAAGCTTTCTTT.

This sequence joins TRBV3-1 and TRBJ2-1, with D uncertain. Germline V gene sequence: CDR1 LGHDT, CDR2 YNNKEL (reference sequence). CDR3 length: 15 residues. V was trimmed by 0 bases and J by 6 bases, leaving 12 bases between them. CDR3 residues: CASSQDLRLTNEQFF. CDR3 DNA sequence: TGTGCCAGCAGCCAAGATTTGAGACTCACCAATGAGCAGTTCTTC.

This clonotype was seen ten or more times. V and J are TRBV7-9 and TRBJ2-1; possible D gene TRBD2, 6 bases. This CDR3 contains 17 residues. Trimming left V 5 bases short and J 7 bases short, with 24 bases between. Per the germline V gene, CDR1 is SEHNR and CDR2 is FQNEAQ (reference sequence). In DNA, the CDR3 is TGTGCCAGCAGCCCTCGGGCGGGGCAGGGTTATGAGAATGAGCAGTTCTTC. It is translated as CASSPRAGQGYENEQFF.

This clonotype was counted only a few times. The CDR3 sequence: CASSVLRPHDQPQHF. The CDR3 nucleotides are TGTGCCAGCAGTGTGCTGCGACCCCACGATCAGCCCCAGCATTTT. The V gene is TRBV2, the J gene TRBJ1-5; D gene unclear. This CDR3 spans 15 amino acids. Germline V gives CDR1 SNHLY, CDR2 FYNNEI. V was cut by 4 bases and J by 5 bases, with 15 bases left in between.

This clonotype was seen at least ten times. The chain has TRBV29-1 and TRBJ1-2, with 10 bases lining up with TRBD1. Germline V lookup: CDR1 SQVTM, CDR2 ANQGSEA. The V and J ends lost 6 bases and 8 bases, in that order; junction bases with no gene match: 6. The CDR3 totals 12 residues. CDR3 DNA sequence: TGCAGCGTGAGACAGGGGGCAGAAGGCTACACCTTC. Translation: CSVRQGAEGYTF. The full variable domain, in which reference TRBV29-1 and TRBJ1-2 provide the parts outside the CDR3, is SAVISQKPSRDICQRGTSLTIQCQVDSQVTMMFWYRQQPGQSLTLIATANQGSEATYESGFVIDKFPISRPNLTFSTLTVSNMSPEDSSIYLCSVRQGAEGYTFGSGTRLTVV.

This clonotype was found many times. The chain uses TRBV7-2 and TRBJ2-5; the D is unclear. The ends were cut back, 6 bases at V and 2 bases at J, with 10 bases in the middle. The CDR3 covers 13 residues. Germline lookup yields CDR1 SGHTA and CDR2 FQGNSA. The CDR3 reads CASSLFRQETQYF. The DNA for the CDR3 is TGTGCCAGCAGTCTCTTCCGTCAAGAGACCCAGTACTTC.

This clonotype was observed many times. V and J are TRBV27 and TRBJ1-4, with 8 bases identical to TRBD1. With 0 bases clipped from V and 4 bases from J, the junction kept 7 bases outside the gene matches. Germline lookup yields CDR1 MNHEY and CDR2 SMNVEV (reference sequence). The CDR3 is made up of 17 amino acids. This CDR3 reads CASSLSGQGGLNEKLFF. CDR3 in DNA: TGTGCCAGCAGTTTATCCGGACAGGGCGGGCTTAATGAAAAACTGTTTTTT.

This clonotype was detected many times. The V gene is TRBV7-2, the J gene TRBJ2-3, with TRBD2 matching 14 bases. This CDR3 is 18 amino acids long. J lost 5 bases, V lost 5 bases, and 12 bases had no gene match. Germline V gene lookup returns CDR1 SGHTA and CDR2 FQGNSA. The CDR3 coding sequence is TGTGCCAGCAGCCTCCTGCCCCTGACTAGCGGGAGGGGAGATACGCAGTATTTT. Encoded protein: CASSLLPLTSGRGDTQYF.

This clonotype was counted only a few times. The gene calls are TRBV7-3 and TRBJ2-1; 7 nucleotides line up with TRBD2. This CDR3 is 16 amino acids long. Trimming removed 4 bases from V and 0 bases from J; junction bases left unmatched: 6. Germline assignment: CDR1 SGHTA and CDR2 FQGTGA. The CDR3 DNA reads as TGTGCCAGCAGCTATACGCGGGGGAGCTCCTACAATGAGCAGTTCTTC. Encoded protein: CASSYTRGSSYNEQFF.

V is TRBV10-3 and J is TRBJ1-6; no definite D call. V was trimmed by 3 bases and J by 0 bases, leaving 9 bases between them. The CDR3 has 16 amino acids. Germline CDR1 and CDR2: ENHRY and SYGVKD. CDR3 in DNA: TGTGCCATCAGTGACCGCGAGAGCTCCTATAATTCACCCCTCCACTTT. Encoded protein: CAISDRESSYNSPLHF.

This clonotype was observed many times. The chain employs TRBV28 and TRBJ1-1, with D possibly being TRBD1 (5 bases). In germline, CDR1 is MDHEN, CDR2 SYDVKM. The CDR3 totals 13 residues. Trimming took 3 bases from V and 5 from J, leaving 10 bases between them. CDR3 sequence: CASSLGRWTEAFF. Written as DNA, the CDR3 is TGTGCCAGCAGTTTGGGGCGGTGGACTGAAGCTTTCTTT.

The sample holds a few counts of this clonotype. The genes are TRBV20-1 and TRBJ2-7; D possibly corresponds to TRBD2 (7 bases). The CDR3 length is 15 residues. Germline CDR1 reads DFQATT; CDR2 reads SNEGSKA (reference sequence). Trimming stripped 5 bases from V and 0 bases from J, with 17 bases between. CDR3 in DNA: TGCAGTGCTCCACCTGCGGGGGCTCGCTCCTACGAGCAGTACTTC. This gives the protein CSAPPAGARSYEQYF.

This clonotype was recorded many times. V and J are TRBV6-1 and TRBJ1-4, with 9 bases fitting TRBD1. Looked up from germline, CDR1 is MNHNS and CDR2 is SASEGT. With 8 bases clipped from V and 8 bases from J, the junction kept 12 bases outside the gene matches. The CDR3 runs to 15 residues. The CDR3 DNA follows: TGTGCCAGCTGTCCTTCGGGACAGGGTTTGGAAAAACTGTTTTTT. It specifies CASCPSGQGLEKLFF.

At least ten counts were recorded for this clonotype. V usage is TRBV12-3 or TRBV12-4 and J usage is TRBJ1-5; 7 bases are shared with TRBD1. The trim removed 0 bases at V and 0 bases at J, leaving 8 bases unmatched. The CDR3 consists of 18 residues. CDR3 sequence reads: CASSLALGQTLSNQPQHF. In DNA, the CDR3 is TGTGCCAGCAGTTTAGCATTGGGACAGACCCTTAGCAATCAGCCCCAGCATTTT.

The V and J genes are TRBV3-1 and TRBJ2-5, with TRBD2 matching 8 bases. Unmatched junction bases numbered 9, after V lost 1 base and J lost 5 bases. In germline, CDR1 is LGHDT, CDR2 YNNKEL (reference sequence). The CDR3 consists of 16 residues. As DNA, the CDR3 is TGTGCCAGCAGCCAAGCTCGGGGGGGCGGCGGGGAGACCCAGTACTTC. Its protein is CASSQARGGGGETQYF.

In this sample, this clonotype turned up many times. V is TRBV11-2 and J is TRBJ2-5; a possible D gene is TRBD2 (5 bases). Trimming shortened V by 5 bases and J by 4 bases, and 14 bases separated the two germline ends. Germline V gene sequence: CDR1 SGHAT, CDR2 FQNNGV. CDR3 length: 14 residues. The CDR3 region has the DNA TGTGCCAGCAGCCCATCACCCGGAGGAGAGACCCAGTACTTC. Amino acids: CASSPSPGGETQYF.

The CDR3 sequence is CASSLAWRLTGELFF. In DNA, the CDR3 is TGTGCCAGCAGCTTAGCGTGGAGACTTACCGGGGAGCTGTTTTTT. The gene calls are TRBV11-2 and TRBJ2-2; no clear D gene. Between the trimmed V and J ends, which lost 1 base and 5 bases, there was a span of 11 bases. Germline V gene sequence: CDR1 SGHAT, CDR2 FQNNGV. The CDR3 is 15 residues long.

This clonotype showed up many times. The V and J genes are TRBV11-1 and TRBJ2-3; either TRBD1 or TRBD2 may fit D (5 bases each). Germline CDR1 is SGHAT and CDR2 is FQDESV (reference sequence). The CDR3 length is 13 residues. Trimming pared 1 base from V and 6 bases from J, leaving 8 bases between. The CDR3 bases are TGTGCCAGCAGCTTAGGAGGGGCCGATACGCAGTATTTT. Protein product: CASSLGGADTQYF.

This rearrangement joins TRBV27 to TRBJ2-7; D remains ambiguous. Germline CDR1 and CDR2: MNHEY and SMNVEV (reference sequence). This CDR3 comprises 12 residues. Trimming pared 2 bases from V and 4 bases from J, leaving 6 bases between. The CDR3 protein is CASSLNGYEQYF. Written as DNA, the CDR3 is TGTGCCAGCAGTTTAAACGGTTACGAGCAGTACTTC.

This clonotype has at least ten counts. V gene TRBV12-3 or TRBV12-4 combines with J gene TRBJ1-1; 7 nucleotides match TRBD1. V shed 3 bases and J 5 bases; nucleotides not matched to a gene: 12. This CDR3 is built from 16 residues. The chain's CDR3 is CASSFGGGGPGTEAFF. The DNA of the CDR3 is TGTGCCAGCAGTTTTGGAGGGGGCGGGCCGGGGACTGAAGCTTTCTTT.

This clonotype was seen only a few times. The V call is TRBV19, the J call TRBJ2-6; D remains unclear. The CDR3 has 15 amino acids. Germline V gene data show CDR1 as LNHDA and CDR2 as SQIVND (reference sequence). V was shortened by 3 bases and J by 1 base, with 7 bases between the two germline ends. CDR3 DNA: TGTGCCAGTAGTATCCCGGAGTCTGGGGCCAACGTCCTGACTTTC. It is translated as CASSIPESGANVLTF.

This clonotype came up many times. The V gene is TRBV6-4, the J gene TRBJ2-3, with D tentatively TRBD2 (5 bases). V lost 0 bases and J lost 4, with 8 bases in between. The CDR3 totals 14 residues. Germline-derived CDR1 and CDR2 are MRHNA and SNTAGT. The CDR3 reads CASSDSGGADTQYF. CDR3 coding DNA: TGTGCCAGCAGTGACTCCGGAGGTGCAGATACGCAGTATTTT.

This clonotype was seen at least ten times. The genes are TRBV7-9 and TRBJ2-3; D might be TRBD1 or TRBD2, each matching 6 bases. Germline V gene lookup returns CDR1 SEHNR and CDR2 FQNEAQ (reference sequence). Trimming removed 10 bases at V and 1 base at J, with 21 bases between. The CDR3 sequence is 16 residues long. This CDR3 reads CATNLDPGAGTDTQYF. DNA for the CDR3: TGTGCCACCAACCTCGACCCGGGGGCCGGCACAGATACGCAGTATTTT.

This clonotype was picked up a small number of times. CDR3 nucleotides: TGTGCCAGCAGCCGCGGGCTAGCGGGAGTTGCCACAGATACGCAGTATTTT. Protein: CASSRGLAGVATDTQYF. This chain uses TRBV11-2 with TRBJ2-3; 10 bases map to TRBD2. This CDR3 is 17 amino acids long. V was pared by 5 bases and J by 2 bases, with 10 bases of the junction left unmatched. Per germline, CDR1 SGHAT and CDR2 FQNNGV.

This clonotype was picked up a small number of times. This sequence joins TRBV20-1 and TRBJ2-3; TRBD2 matches 10 bases. The CDR3 spans 18 residues. Losses at the gene ends were 4 bases for V and 2 bases for J; bases not matched to a gene: 15. Germline V lookup: CDR1 DFQATT, CDR2 SNEGSKA (reference sequence). The CDR3 here is CSAMITGTSVGFTDTQYF. The CDR3, as DNA: TGCAGTGCTATGATTACCGGGACTAGCGTCGGGTTCACAGATACGCAGTATTTT.